Listed below are T cell receptor beta chains from one sample, sequenced in a study of shared clonotypes between healthy human individuals. Sequencing was performed with immunoSEQ multiplex PCR; in TCRdb, only in-frame clones are kept and a portion is missing. The sample has approximately 460,000 clones; approximately 71% are singletons. Sequenced: PBMCs. The receptor source for this set is a woman aged 35 to 49 in good health. Some clones in this sample may be carry-over from other donors' samples. CDR3s include the opening cysteine and the closing phenylalanine or tryptophan. A D gene is named only where the DNA matches it firmly. Only some rows state a clone size, as once, few, many or a class for expanded clones.

j_gene: TRBJ2-2
abundance: NA
v_gene: TRBV18
d_gene: NA
CDR3nt: TGTGCCAGCTGGGAAAGGGCCGAAACCGGGGAGCTGTTTTTT
CDR3aa: CASWERAETGELFF

j_gene: TRBJ2-2
abundance: many
v_gene: TRBV5-1
d_gene: NA
CDR3nt: TGCGCCAGCAGCCAGGACAATCTGAACACCGGGGAGCTGTTTTTT
CDR3aa: CASSQDNLNTGELFF

j_gene: TRBJ2-7
abundance: NA
v_gene: TRBV4-1
d_gene: NA
CDR3nt: TGCGCCAGCAGCCGGCGGGACAGCCCCTACGAGCAGTACTTC
CDR3aa: CASSRRDSPYEQYF

j_gene: TRBJ2-1
abundance: NA
v_gene: TRBV10-2
d_gene: NA
CDR3nt: TGCGCCAGCACCCTGGGACTCCACAATGAGCAGTTCTTC
CDR3aa: CASTLGLHNEQFF

j_gene: TRBJ2-2
abundance: NA
v_gene: TRBV7-6
d_gene: TRBD2
CDR3nt: TGTGCCAGCAGCTCCACTAGCGGACGCCTGGGAGGGGAGCTGTTTTTT
CDR3aa: CASSSTSGRLGGELFF

j_gene: TRBJ2-3
abundance: NA
v_gene: TRBV27
d_gene: TRBD2
CDR3nt: TGTGCCAGCAGTTTATCGAAAGGGACTAGCTCAGATACGCAGTATTTT
CDR3aa: CASSLSKGTSSDTQYF

j_gene: TRBJ2-2
abundance: NA
v_gene: TRBV30
d_gene: NA
CDR3nt: TGTGCCTGGAGTTACCTGCACGGGGAGCTGTTTTTT
CDR3aa: CAWSYLHGELFF

j_gene: TRBJ2-7
abundance: few
v_gene: TRBV5-4
d_gene: TRBD2
CDR3nt: TGTGCCAGCAACCCGGGGTTAGCGGGAAGCGAGCAGTACTTC
CDR3aa: CASNPGLAGSEQYF

j_gene: TRBJ2-7
abundance: NA
v_gene: TRBV6-1
d_gene: TRBD1
CDR3nt: TGTGCCAGTAACCGGGACAGGGACTACGAGCAGTACTTC
CDR3aa: CASNRDRDYEQYF

j_gene: TRBJ1-2
abundance: NA
v_gene: TRBV19
d_gene: TRBD1
CDR3nt: TGTGCCAGTAGTTCCCGAAGGACAGGACGGGATGGCTACACCTTC
CDR3aa: CASSSRRTGRDGYTF

j_gene: TRBJ2-7
abundance: once
v_gene: TRBV5-6
d_gene: NA
CDR3nt: TGTGCCAGCAGCCCTCTGGGGGGGCTCGAGCAGTACTTC
CDR3aa: CASSPLGGLEQYF

j_gene: TRBJ1-1
abundance: many
v_gene: TRBV7-2
d_gene: NA
CDR3nt: TGTGCCAGCAGCAGGGGACCGTTGGCGGTCGCTTTCTTT
CDR3aa: CASSRGPLAVAFF

j_gene: TRBJ2-7
abundance: NA
v_gene: TRBV2
d_gene: NA
CDR3nt: TGTGCCAGCAGTGAAGAGCGGTACGAGCAGTACTTC
CDR3aa: CASSEERYEQYF

j_gene: TRBJ1-1
abundance: NA
v_gene: TRBV6-6
d_gene: NA
CDR3nt: TGTGCCAGCAGTTTCGAGGGGGGCAGGAACACTGAAGCTTTCTTT
CDR3aa: CASSFEGGRNTEAFF

j_gene: TRBJ1-1
abundance: NA
v_gene: TRBV6-4
d_gene: NA
CDR3nt: TGTGCCAGCAGTCCGGCAGGGAGGGAAACTGAAGCTTTCTTT
CDR3aa: CASSPAGRETEAFF

j_gene: TRBJ1-1
abundance: NA
v_gene: TRBV7-3
d_gene: TRBD1
CDR3nt: TGTGCCACCGCGACAGGGTATGGCACTGAAGCTTTCTTT
CDR3aa: CATATGYGTEAFF

j_gene: TRBJ2-7
abundance: NA
v_gene: TRBV27
d_gene: TRBD1
CDR3nt: TGTGCCAGCCGGCGACAGGACAGGGGGTTCGAGCAGTACTTC
CDR3aa: CASRRQDRGFEQYF

j_gene: TRBJ2-7
abundance: NA
v_gene: TRBV7-9
d_gene: TRBD2
CDR3nt: TGTGCCAGCAGCCGGACTAGCGGTGCCACCTACGAGCAGTACTTC
CDR3aa: CASSRTSGATYEQYF

j_gene: TRBJ1-2
abundance: NA
v_gene: TRBV15
d_gene: NA
CDR3nt: TGTGCCACCAGCAGAGATTTGGGGTTCTATGGCTACACCTTC
CDR3aa: CATSRDLGFYGYTF

j_gene: TRBJ2-6
abundance: NA
v_gene: TRBV5-1
d_gene: NA
CDR3nt: TGCGCCAGCAGCTTGAATGGCGGCATCCCCTCTGGGGCCAACGTCCTGACTTTC
CDR3aa: CASSLNGGIPSGANVLTF

j_gene: TRBJ1-2
abundance: NA
v_gene: TRBV28
d_gene: NA
CDR3nt: TGCGCCAGCAGTTGGGGAAACTATGGCTACACCTTC
CDR3aa: CASSWGNYGYTF

j_gene: TRBJ1-4
abundance: NA
v_gene: TRBV6-1
d_gene: TRBD1
CDR3nt: TGTGCCAGCAGTGAAGGGACAGGGTCCCCCCGGGGGGTTGAAAAACTGTTTTTT
CDR3aa: CASSEGTGSPRGVEKLFF